This T cell receptor (beta chain) was captured in a study of cytomegalovirus exposure and HLA in healthy donors. This clone turned up a few times. Antigen unknown. V lost 3 bases and J lost 7, with 12 bases in between. CDR1 is SNHLY and CDR2 is FYNNEI in the germline V gene. The CDR3 is made up of 14 amino acids. Study observations and caveats: Sequencing depth across donors, presence/absence analyses assumed, was roughly uniform. In an earlier analysis, productive rearrangement rates for most beta V segments clustered near 87% or 30%. An observed cluster of highly shared sequence variants was recorded as a likely sequencing artifact.

A multiplex PCR was run with 60 Vbeta primers and 13 Jbeta primers. Original processing notes: As a later analysis found, there were 78 million or so unique TCR beta chains, of which some 10 million were shared. Clones were read by immunoSEQ multiplex PCR, and TCRdb kept only the in-frame ones, dropping some. From that table come the V and J calls and clone size; the DNA was used to work out D and trimming. This sample has some 90,000 clones, with 65% to 85% found just once. The genes are TRBV2 and TRBJ1-4; TRBD1 might be the D (6 bases). Sequenced material: PBMCs. The clonotype comes from a man aged 25-40 years in good health and CMV-seronegative. CDR3 sequence reads: CASSEVTGGEKLFF. CDR3 in DNA: TGTGCCAGCAGTGAGGTGACAGGCGGTGAAAAACTGTTTTTT.